The clone carrying this T cell receptor beta chain was seen more than once but under ten times. The sample originates from a study of human T cells and chemical hapten exposure. Study information: 2% DPC applied to a 2 cm by 2 cm arm area sensitized donors.

There are 13 residues in the CDR3. J gave up 7 bases and V 4 bases, and 1 base lay outside the gene matches. The germline CDR1 and CDR2 sequences are SQVTM and ANQGSEA. Time point denoted: patch test 2, 6 weeks after DPC sensitization. Treatment here: therapeutic diphenylcyclopropenone sensitization with weekly scalp DPC. From the RACE reads, TCRdb called clonotypes with MiXCR, one entry per CDR3 protein. Among about 84,000 distinct CDR3 sequences listed, 8% to 13% were seen once. The clonotype originates from a woman in her forties or fifties with alopecia areata. Some clones in this sample may be carry-over from other donors' samples. Sequencing used whole blood, obtained in connection with sensitization to the hapten diphenylcyclopropenone (DPC). This chain links TRBV29-1 with TRBJ2-1; 13 bases are shared with TRBD2. The CDR3 spells CSVVTSGGNEQFF. DNA of the CDR3: TGCAGCGTTGTGACTAGCGGGGGGAATGAGCAGTTCTTC.